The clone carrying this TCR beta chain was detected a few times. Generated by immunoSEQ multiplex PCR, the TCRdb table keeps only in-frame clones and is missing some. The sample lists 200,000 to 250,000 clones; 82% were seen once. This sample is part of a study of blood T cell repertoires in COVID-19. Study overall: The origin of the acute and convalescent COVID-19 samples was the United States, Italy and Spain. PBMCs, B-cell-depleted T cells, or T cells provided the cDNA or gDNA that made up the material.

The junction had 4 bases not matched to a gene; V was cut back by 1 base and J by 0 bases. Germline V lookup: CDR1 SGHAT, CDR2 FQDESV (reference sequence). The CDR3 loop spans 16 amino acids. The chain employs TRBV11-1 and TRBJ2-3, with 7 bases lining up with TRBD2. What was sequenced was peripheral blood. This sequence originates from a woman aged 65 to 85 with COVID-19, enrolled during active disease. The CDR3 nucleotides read TGTGCCAGCAGCTTAGAGGCTAGCGGAAGCACAGATACGCAGTATTTT. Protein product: CASSLEASGSTDTQYF.